This T cell receptor (beta chain) was identified during a study of cytomegalovirus exposure and HLA in healthy donors. Study-wide context: Out of a few hundred genotyped donors, roughly 80% belonged to the Caucasian-associated ancestry cluster.

A note on this clone: Antigen specificity is unknown.

Trimming shortened V by 1 base and J by 3 bases, and 7 bases separated the two germline ends. CDR1 SEHNR and CDR2 FQNEAQ come from the germline V gene (reference sequence). This CDR3 is 13 amino acids long. It was with 60 Vbeta and 13 Jbeta primers that the PCR ran. The data were produced by immunoSEQ multiplex PCR, yet TCRdb's version contains in-frame clones alone and is incomplete. The repertoire includes about 52,000 clones, roughly 73% of them detected once, and about 3% sits in the top ten. Whole-study results and caveats: TCR sequences were mostly rare, though some public TCRs occurred in many donors. Data from an earlier analysis indicated that most TCR beta V segments were productive either about 87% or about 30% of the time.

The rearrangement joins TRBV7-9 to TRBJ2-7; D not resolved. The sequence was obtained from a man aged 18 to 30 in good health and CMV-seronegative. Sequencing was carried out using PBMCs. In nucleotides, the CDR3 is TGTGCCAGCAGCTTAGTCCCCTTCTACGAGCAGTACTTC. Amino acid sequence: CASSLVPFYEQYF.